This passage covers 22 T cell receptor beta chains from one sample sequenced in a study of blood T cell repertoires in COVID-19. Sequencing used immunoSEQ multiplex PCR; TCRdb keeps in-frame clones, though not all of them. There are some 150,000 clones in the sample; roughly 80% occur only once, and approximately 4.7% lies in the top ten. The sequenced sample consisted of PBMCs or T cells enriched from blood (not recorded which). Receptors originate from a woman aged 45-59 years who had recovered from COVID-19.

The chain employs TRBV5-4 and TRBJ1-4, with D uncertain. Germline assignment: CDR1 SGHNT and CDR2 YYREEE (reference sequence). This CDR3 has 13 amino acids. Between the trimmed V and J ends, which lost 0 bases and 8 bases, there was a span of 8 bases. This CDR3 is CASSLAPMEKLFF. The CDR3 nucleotides are TGTGCCAGCAGCTTGGCCCCTATGGAAAAACTGTTTTTT.

The chain uses TRBV29-1 and TRBJ1-2; maybe TRBD1 (5 bases). CDR3 length: 11 amino acids. The germline CDR1 and CDR2 sequences are SQVTM and ANQGSEA. V was trimmed by 7 bases and J by 4 bases, leaving 10 bases between them. CDR3 DNA: TGCAGCGCCCGGGACTCCTATGGCTACACCTTC. Amino acids: CSARDSYGYTF.

The chain carries TRBV29-1 and TRBJ2-1; TRBD2 is a possible D gene (6 bases). The germline V gene encodes CDR1 SQVTM and CDR2 ANQGSEA. The ends were cut back, 6 bases at V and 10 bases at J, with 22 bases in the middle. The CDR3 totals 14 residues. This CDR3 is CSVESVPGLPEQFF. The CDR3 DNA reads TGCAGCGTAGAGTCCGTCCCGGGACTTCCCGAGCAGTTCTTC.

The rearrangement links TRBV2 to TRBJ1-5, with 12 bases aligning to TRBD1. Germline trimming cut 6 bases from V and 1 base from J; bases unmatched to any gene: 4. From germline, CDR1 is SNHLY and CDR2 FYNNEI. The CDR3 loop spans 16 amino acids. CDR3 residues: CASSQGQGASNQPQHF. CDR3 sequence (DNA): TGTGCCAGCAGCCAGGGACAGGGGGCCAGCAATCAGCCCCAGCATTTT.

The chain couples TRBV10-3 to TRBJ2-6; 8 nucleotides agree with TRBD1. Germline CDR1 ENHRY, CDR2 SYGVKD. With 8 bases clipped from V and 3 bases from J, the junction kept 12 bases outside the gene matches. This CDR3 region has 17 residues. CDR3 sequence (DNA): TGTGCCATCCATGGGCAGGGGGCTTTTCGTGGGGCCAACGTCCTGACTTTC. Protein product: CAIHGQGAFRGANVLTF.

This rearrangement joins TRBV7-9 to TRBJ2-1; 7 bases agree with TRBD1. The CDR3 consists of 18 residues. The ends lost 2 bases at V and 0 bases at J; junction bases unmatched: 10. Germline V lookup: CDR1 SEHNR, CDR2 FQNEAQ (reference sequence). The CDR3 sequence is CASSLWVGGFGSYNEQFF. The CDR3 DNA reads as TGTGCCAGCAGCTTATGGGTAGGGGGCTTCGGCTCCTACAATGAGCAGTTCTTC.

The rearrangement links TRBV7-9 to TRBJ1-2, with TRBD1 matching over 7 bases. The CDR3 covers 13 residues. Germline V gene sequence: CDR1 SEHNR, CDR2 FQNEAQ (reference sequence). V shed 5 bases, J shed 3 bases, and the junction held 3 bases outside the gene matches. CDR3 loop: CASSPTGYYGYTF. The CDR3 region has the DNA TGTGCCAGCAGCCCGACAGGGTACTATGGCTACACCTTC.

The chain couples TRBV12-3 or TRBV12-4 to TRBJ1-2; the D is unclear. V lost 6 bases and J 7 bases, leaving 15 bases between the germline ends. The CDR3 spans 13 residues. CDR3 sequence reads: CASSPGSRGGYTF. Written as DNA, the CDR3 is TGTGCCAGCAGCCCCGGGTCGCGCGGTGGCTACACCTTC.

This chain links TRBV15 with TRBJ1-3; tentative D call: TRBD1 (5 bases). Germline values: CDR1 LNHNV, CDR2 YYDKDF (reference sequence). The V end lost 8 bases, the J end lost 0 bases, and 14 bases lay between the germline ends. The length of the CDR3 is 15 residues. CDR3 sequence (DNA): TGTGCCACCGACGGGGAGGGGAACTCTGGAAACACCATATATTTT. It specifies CATDGEGNSGNTIYF.

This clone was recorded a few times. V is TRBV6-5 and J is TRBJ2-5; 8 bases agree with TRBD2. There are 13 residues in the CDR3. Germline assignment: CDR1 MNHEY and CDR2 SVGAGI. V shed 6 bases, J shed 4 bases, and the junction held 4 bases outside the gene matches. In DNA form, the CDR3 reads TGTGCCAGCAGCGGGGGGGTAACAGAGACCCAGTACTTC. Protein sequence: CASSGGVTETQYF.

This clone was counted between two and nine times. The V and J genes are TRBV20-1 and TRBJ1-2, with no clear D. V lost 4 bases and J lost 4, with 7 bases in between. This CDR3 spans 11 amino acids. CDR1 is DFQATT, CDR2 SNEGSKA, per germline (reference sequence). The CDR3 sequence: CSAMRGYGYTF. The CDR3 DNA sequence: TGCAGTGCTATGCGGGGCTATGGCTACACCTTC.

This clone came up once. The CDR3 reads CASSPGQGARTEAFF. CDR3 DNA: TGTGCCAGCAGTCCTGGACAGGGGGCCAGGACTGAAGCTTTCTTT. The chain has TRBV6-5 and TRBJ1-1, with TRBD1 matching 11 bases. This CDR3 region has 15 residues. The germline CDR1 and CDR2 sequences are MNHEY and SVGAGI. V gave up 5 bases and J gave up 5 bases; unmatched junction bases: 7.

A word on this clone: A junction boundary mismatches the germline segment, possibly from a read error. The chain joins TRBV7-7 to TRBJ2-5; 13 positions agree with TRBD2. Looked up from germline, CDR1 is SSHAT and CDR2 is FNYEAQ (reference sequence). CDR3 size: 16 residues. The CDR3 nucleotides read TGTGCTAGCAGCTTAGGACTAGCGGGGGCGTCGGAGACCCAGTACTTC. It specifies CASSLGLAGASETQYF.

This clone has at least ten counts. Here the CDR3 DNA reads TGTGCCAGCAGCTCCCTTGGGGAGGGTGGGACCTTC. Encoded protein: CASSSLGEGGTF. The chain joins TRBV7-2 to TRBJ1-2, with D unresolved. The CDR3 spans 12 residues. The V end was cut by 4 bases, the J end by 14 bases, with 17 bases between. Germline V CDR1 and CDR2: SGHTA, FQGNSA.

This clone was seen only a few times. The V gene is TRBV15, the J gene TRBJ1-5; TRBD1 is a possible D gene (5 bases). In germline, CDR1 is LNHNV, CDR2 YYDKDF (reference sequence). The CDR3 runs 14 residues. Trimming removed 0 bases at V and 5 bases at J, with 8 bases between. CDR3 sequence reads: CATSRDRGDQPQHF. CDR3 DNA sequence: TGTGCCACCAGCAGAGATCGGGGGGATCAGCCCCAGCATTTT.

V gene TRBV28 combines with J gene TRBJ2-2; D is perhaps TRBD1 (6 bases). The V end was cut by 9 bases, the J end by 0 bases, with 8 bases between. Germline assignment: CDR1 MDHEN and CDR2 SYDVKM. The CDR3 is 13 amino acids. The chain's CDR3 is CASGTTNTGELFF. DNA for the CDR3: TGTGCCAGTGGGACAACGAACACCGGGGAGCTGTTTTTT.

The genes are TRBV6-4 and TRBJ1-2, with 8 bases lining up with TRBD1. The CDR3 has 14 residues. With V trimmed by 2 bases and J by 9 bases, 8 bases remained unmatched. CDR1 and CDR2 (germline): MRHNA, SNTAGT. The CDR3 coding sequence is TGTGCCAGCAGTGACCGACAGGGGTTTTCTCGCTACACCTTC. Translation: CASSDRQGFSRYTF.

This chain joins TRBV24-1 and TRBJ2-7, with 7 nucleotides matching TRBD1. Germline V CDR1 and CDR2: KGHDR, SFDVKD. V was pared by 3 bases and J by 4 bases, with 11 bases of the junction left unmatched. The CDR3 length is 16 residues. CDR3: CATSDGEGALSYEQYV. CDR3 bases: TGTGCCACCAGTGATGGAGAGGGGGCCCTTTCTTACGAGCAGTACGTC.

This clone was detected once. V gene TRBV24-1 combines with J gene TRBJ2-5, with a weak D call TRBD1 (5 bases). Germline CDR1 is KGHDR and CDR2 is SFDVKD. V was pared by 7 bases and J by 1 base, with 18 bases between. This CDR3 is built from 16 residues. CDR3 in DNA: TGTGCCACCAGCCGGACACGGACCCACGGCCAAGAGACCCAGTACTTC. It encodes CATSRTRTHGQETQYF.

In regard to this clone: At the DNA level, this CDR3 is encoded by other sequences in the same sample as well. In nucleotides, the CDR3 is TGTGCCAGCAGCCCAGGGGGTGGGGGGAATCAGCCCCAGCATTTT. This encodes CASSPGGGGNQPQHF. This chain uses TRBV9 with TRBJ1-5, with 7 bases that match TRBD1. CDR1 is SGDLS and CDR2 is YYNGEE in the germline V gene. V lost 4 bases to trimming and J lost 4 bases; unmatched junction nucleotides: 8. The CDR3 runs to 15 residues.

The rearrangement links TRBV7-9 to TRBJ1-5, with TRBD1 as a possible D gene (6 bases). The CDR3 has 14 amino acids. Germline V gene lookup returns CDR1 SEHNR and CDR2 FQNEAQ (reference sequence). The V and J ends lost 1 base and 4 bases respectively, with 8 bases between them. This chain's CDR3 is CASSLGRGNQPQHF. CDR3 bases: TGTGCCAGCAGCTTAGGCAGGGGAAATCAGCCCCAGCATTTT.

In its sample, this clone was seen once. This chain connects TRBV6-1 to TRBJ2-6; D uncertain. The CDR3 is made up of 15 amino acids. Per germline, CDR1 MNHNS and CDR2 SASEGT. The V end lost 3 bases, the J end lost 0 bases, and 6 bases lay between the germline ends. CDR3 bases: TGTGCCAGCAGTGACCCCGGCTCTGGGGCCAACGTCCTGACTTTC. Translated, it gives CASSDPGSGANVLTF.